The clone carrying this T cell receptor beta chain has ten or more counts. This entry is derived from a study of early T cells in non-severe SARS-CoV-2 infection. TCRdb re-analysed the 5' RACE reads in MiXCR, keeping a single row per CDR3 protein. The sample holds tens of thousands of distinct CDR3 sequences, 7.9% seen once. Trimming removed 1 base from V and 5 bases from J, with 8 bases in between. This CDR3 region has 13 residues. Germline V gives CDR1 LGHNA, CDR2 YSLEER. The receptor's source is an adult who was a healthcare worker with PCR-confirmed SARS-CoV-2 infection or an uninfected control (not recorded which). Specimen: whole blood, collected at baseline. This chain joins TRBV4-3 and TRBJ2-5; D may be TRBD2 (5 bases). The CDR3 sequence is CASSQARGETQYF. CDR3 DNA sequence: TGCGCCAGCAGCCAAGCTAGAGGGGAGACCCAGTACTTC.